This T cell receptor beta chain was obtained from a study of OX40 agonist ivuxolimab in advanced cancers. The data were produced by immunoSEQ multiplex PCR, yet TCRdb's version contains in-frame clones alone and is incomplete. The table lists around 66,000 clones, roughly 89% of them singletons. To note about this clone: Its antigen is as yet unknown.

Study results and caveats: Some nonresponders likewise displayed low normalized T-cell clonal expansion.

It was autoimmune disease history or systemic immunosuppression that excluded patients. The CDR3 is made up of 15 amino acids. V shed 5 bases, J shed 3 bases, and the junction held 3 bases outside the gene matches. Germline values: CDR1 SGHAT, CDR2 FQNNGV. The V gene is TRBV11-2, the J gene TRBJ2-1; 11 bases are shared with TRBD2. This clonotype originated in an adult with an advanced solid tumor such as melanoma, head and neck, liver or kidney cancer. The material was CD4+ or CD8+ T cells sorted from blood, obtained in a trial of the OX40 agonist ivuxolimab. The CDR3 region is CASSQLAGVYNEQFF. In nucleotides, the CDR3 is TGTGCCAGCAGCCAACTAGCGGGAGTCTACAATGAGCAGTTCTTC.